Following are 25 T cell receptor beta chains from one sample sequenced in a study of blood T cell repertoires in COVID-19. Assay: immunoSEQ multiplex PCR; the TCRdb copy retains only in-frame clones and omits some. This table holds about 170,000 clones, around 80% found once. Sequencing used PBMCs or T cells enriched from blood (not recorded which). These receptor sequences come from a man aged 45-65 years who had recovered from COVID-19.

V gene TRBV5-4 combines with J gene TRBJ2-2, with unresolved D. CDR3 length: 12 residues. V was trimmed by 3 bases and J by 5 bases, leaving 5 bases between them. Germline V gives CDR1 SGHNT, CDR2 YYREEE (reference sequence). CDR3 DNA: TGTGCCAGCAGCTCAATTACCGGGGAGCTGTTTTTT. Its protein is CASSSITGELFF.

This clone was counted once. This chain connects TRBV6-6 to TRBJ1-2; D gene ambiguous. Trimming took off 2 bases at V and 6 bases at J, with 10 bases between the two ends. Germline-derived CDR1 and CDR2 are MNHNY and SVGAGI (reference sequence). The CDR3 runs to 13 residues. For the CDR3, the DNA is TGTGCCAGCAGTTACCCCGGGGAGGATGGCTACACCTTC. It codes for CASSYPGEDGYTF.

Here the CDR3 reads CASSLRGPNQDGYTF. CDR3 DNA: TGCGCCAGCAGCCTACGAGGGCCTAATCAAGATGGCTACACCTTC. The chain has TRBV5-1 and TRBJ1-2; D remains unclear. Per germline, CDR1 SGHRS and CDR2 YFSETQ. CDR3 length equals 15 residues. The V end lost 4 bases, the J end lost 6 bases, and 19 bases lay between the germline ends.

The V gene is TRBV28, the J gene TRBJ1-2, with 9 bases identical to TRBD1. The ends lost 2 bases at V and 3 bases at J; junction bases unmatched: 4. The CDR3 contains 15 residues. Germline lookup yields CDR1 MDHEN and CDR2 SYDVKM. Here the CDR3 DNA reads TGTGCCAGCAGTTTAGGGGGACAGGGCGACTATGGCTACACCTTC. It yields the protein CASSLGGQGDYGYTF.

The V and J genes are TRBV27 and TRBJ1-5; tentative D call: TRBD1 (5 bases). Germline loops: CDR1 MNHEY, CDR2 SMNVEV (reference sequence). This CDR3 region has 15 residues. V dropped 8 bases and J dropped 6 bases, with 20 bases sitting between them. CDR3 coding DNA: TGTGCCAGCCGGTCGTTTGGGGCGTCGGTTCAGCCCCAGCATTTT. It is translated as CASRSFGASVQPQHF.

The chain uses TRBV7-9 and TRBJ2-3; 8 positions match TRBD1. This CDR3 contains 14 residues. Looked up from germline, CDR1 is SEHNR and CDR2 is FQNEAQ (reference sequence). J gave up 6 bases and V 5 bases, and 7 bases lay outside the gene matches. CDR3 loop: CASSMGTGGDTQYF. As DNA, the CDR3 is TGTGCCAGCAGCATGGGGACAGGCGGGGATACGCAGTATTTT.

This chain joins TRBV4-2 and TRBJ1-6; D gene unclear. V shed 2 bases and J shed 4 bases, with 9 bases lying between them. In germline, CDR1 is LGHNA, CDR2 YNFKEQ. The CDR3 sequence is 15 residues long. The CDR3 nucleotides read TGTGCCAGCAGCCAACCGACAAGTTATAATTCACCCCTCCACTTT. Translation: CASSQPTSYNSPLHF.

This chain joins TRBV5-8 and TRBJ2-1, with 7 bases that match TRBD1. The CDR3 extends over 14 amino acids. Germline loops: CDR1 SGHTS, CDR2 YDEGEE. V lost 5 bases, J lost 4 bases, and 6 bases stayed unmatched. The CDR3 DNA follows: TGTGCCAGCAGAAGAGACAGGGCTTACAATGAGCAGTTCTTC. Encoded protein: CASRRDRAYNEQFF.

The V call is TRBV7-2, the J call TRBJ1-2, with TRBD1 as a possible D gene (6 bases). Per the germline V gene, CDR1 is SGHTA and CDR2 is FQGNSA. Trimming took off 5 bases at V and 8 bases at J, with 21 bases between the two ends. The CDR3 spans 15 residues. Here the CDR3 reads CASSARTELNVGYTF. CDR3 DNA sequence: TGTGCCAGCAGCGCAAGGACAGAATTAAACGTAGGCTACACCTTC.

The chain is built from TRBV11-2 and TRBJ2-7; D is perhaps TRBD1 (6 bases). The length of the CDR3 is 12 residues. CDR1 and CDR2 (germline): SGHAT, FQNNGV. Trimming took 5 bases from V and 7 from J, leaving 12 bases between them. The CDR3 bases are TGTGCCAGCAGCCGTAATAGGGGGGAGCAGTACTTC. It codes for CASSRNRGEQYF.

V is TRBV3-1 (or the pseudogene TRBV3-2) and J is TRBJ1-2; 10 bases fit TRBD1. CDR1 is LGHDT and CDR2 is YNNKEL in the germline V gene (reference sequence). The CDR3 has 15 amino acids. V lost 4 bases and J lost 4; bases outside the gene matches: 6. CDR3: CASSRPGQGTYGYTF. CDR3 bases: TGTGCCAGCAGCCGCCCGGGACAGGGGACCTATGGCTACACCTTC.

V and J are TRBV18 and TRBJ1-1, with 10 positions matching TRBD1. This CDR3 region has 17 residues. The J segment lost 5 bases and the V segment lost 6 bases, leaving 15 bases of the junction unmatched. In germline, CDR1 is KGHSH, CDR2 LQKENI. This CDR3 is CASSAMGQGPLGTEAFF. For the CDR3, the DNA is TGTGCCAGCTCGGCCATGGGACAGGGGCCCCTTGGGACTGAAGCTTTCTTT.

This chain links TRBV6-1 with TRBJ1-5; D not certain. Germline-derived CDR1 and CDR2 are MNHNS and SASEGT. Trimming cost V 2 bases and J 4 bases, with 12 bases left between them. The CDR3 extends over 15 amino acids. For the CDR3, the DNA is TGTGCCAGCAGTGAATCTGCAGGCCGAAATCAGCCCCAGCATTTT. It yields the protein CASSESAGRNQPQHF.

The chain has TRBV19 and TRBJ1-6; TRBD1 agrees at 7 bases. Per germline, CDR1 LNHDA and CDR2 SQIVND (reference sequence). V lost 9 bases to trimming and J lost 9 bases; unmatched junction nucleotides: 11. The CDR3 has 14 amino acids. CDR3 protein: CASSRAGGSSPLHF. The CDR3 DNA is TGTGCCAGCTCGAGGGCAGGGGGAAGTTCACCCCTCCACTTT. The full variable domain, in which reference TRBV19 and TRBJ1-6 provide the parts outside the CDR3, is DGGITQSPKYLFRKEGQNVTLSCEQNLNHDAMYWYRQDPGQGLRLIYYSQIVNDFQKGDIAEGYSVSREKKESFPLTVTSAQKNPTAFYLCASSRAGGSSPLHFGNGTRLTVT.

The chain joins TRBV25-1 to TRBJ1-1; tentative D call: TRBD1 (5 bases). CDR3 length: 13 amino acids. CDR1 and CDR2 (germline): MGHDK, SYGVNS. Trimming pared 4 bases from V and 2 bases from J, leaving 8 bases between. CDR3 DNA sequence: TGTGCCAGCAGTGGGGACTCAAACACTGAAGCTTTCTTT. It specifies CASSGDSNTEAFF.

The chain has TRBV28 and TRBJ1-2; no firm D call. CDR3 length: 14 residues. V was shortened by 1 base and J by 8 bases, with 14 bases between the two germline ends. The germline gives CDR1 MDHEN, CDR2 SYDVKM. The CDR3 bases are TGTGCCAGCAGTTTATTTGCAGACTTTGCCGGCTACACCTTC. Protein: CASSLFADFAGYTF.

The CDR3, as DNA: TGTGCCAGCAGTGAATGGACTGGGTTTGAGACTGAAGCTTTCTTT. Its protein is CASSEWTGFETEAFF. The chain recombines TRBV25-1 with TRBJ1-1; D uncertain. Trimming took off 1 base at V and 5 bases at J, with 14 bases between the two ends. CDR1 is MGHDK, CDR2 SYGVNS, per germline. This CDR3 has 15 residues.

The chain combines TRBV7-7 with TRBJ2-2; D is perhaps TRBD1 (6 bases). The length of the CDR3 is 17 residues. CDR1 is SSHAT, CDR2 FNYEAQ, per germline (reference sequence). V was pared by 6 bases and J by 1 base, with 18 bases between. CDR3 nucleotide sequence: TGTGCCAGCAGTGAACAACAGGGTTTAAGGAACACCGGGGAGCTGTTTTTT. This encodes CASSEQQGLRNTGELFF.

As to this clone: Distinct nucleotide sequences in the sample also encode this CDR3. V and J are TRBV5-6 and TRBJ2-7; 8 positions match TRBD1. The CDR3 extends over 12 amino acids. After removal of 2 bases from V and 5 bases from J, the junction contained 0 bases not matched to a gene. CDR1 and CDR2 from the germline V gene are SGHDT and YYEEEE. This CDR3 is CASSLQGDEQYF. CDR3 sequence (DNA): TGTGCCAGCAGCTTACAGGGGGACGAGCAGTACTTC.

This clone has a single count. The gene calls are TRBV6-5 and TRBJ1-2; D gene uncertain. The length of the CDR3 is 15 residues. Germline lookup yields CDR1 MNHEY and CDR2 SVGAGI. Trimming removed 5 bases at V and 1 base at J, with 14 bases between. The CDR3 nucleotides read TGTGCCAGCAGTCCCCCAGGCAGCAGTAACTATGGCTACACCTTC. Translating it yields CASSPPGSSNYGYTF.

The chain has TRBV7-8 and TRBJ1-2; D may be TRBD1 (6 bases). In germline, CDR1 is SGHVS, CDR2 FQNEAQ. The CDR3 length is 13 residues. Trimming pared 5 bases from V and 8 bases from J, leaving 15 bases between. CDR3 protein: CASSPRTVLGYTF. CDR3 in DNA: TGTGCCAGCAGCCCGCGGACAGTGTTGGGCTACACCTTC.

The chain couples TRBV13 to TRBJ1-6; D call uncertain. Trimming left V 0 bases short and J 8 bases short, with 20 bases between. The CDR3 consists of 18 residues. Germline CDR1 reads PRHDT; CDR2 reads FYEKMQ (reference sequence). For the CDR3, the DNA is TGTGCCAGCAGCTTAGGACGTTTGTCAGGCGCATTACATTCACCCCTCCACTTT. Its translation is CASSLGRLSGALHSPLHF.

The V and J genes are TRBV28 and TRBJ1-6; tentative D call: TRBD1 (6 bases). The CDR3 contains 15 residues. The V gene lost 6 bases and the J gene lost 1 base, with 10 bases spanning the gap. Germline V gives CDR1 MDHEN, CDR2 SYDVKM. In DNA, the CDR3 is TGTGCCAGCAGGTACAGGGAGTCCTATAATTCACCCCTCCACTTT. Its protein is CASRYRESYNSPLHF.

The chain employs TRBV27 and TRBJ2-7, with no clear D. CDR3 length: 14 residues. In germline, CDR1 is MNHEY, CDR2 SMNVEV (reference sequence). V gave up 0 bases and J gave up 1 base, with 7 bases separating them. The CDR3 sequence is CASSLSITSYEQYF. In DNA, the CDR3 is TGTGCCAGCAGTTTATCGATAACTTCCTACGAGCAGTACTTC.

The chain uses TRBV29-1 and TRBJ2-3; TRBD2 matches 13 bases. V dropped 6 bases and J dropped 6; count of bases not matched to a gene: 9. Germline lookup yields CDR1 SQVTM and CDR2 ANQGSEA. The CDR3 loop spans 15 amino acids. The CDR3 DNA sequence: TGCAGCGTCTCGGGACTAGCGGGGCGGGTTGATACGCAGTATTTT. Amino acid sequence: CSVSGLAGRVDTQYF.